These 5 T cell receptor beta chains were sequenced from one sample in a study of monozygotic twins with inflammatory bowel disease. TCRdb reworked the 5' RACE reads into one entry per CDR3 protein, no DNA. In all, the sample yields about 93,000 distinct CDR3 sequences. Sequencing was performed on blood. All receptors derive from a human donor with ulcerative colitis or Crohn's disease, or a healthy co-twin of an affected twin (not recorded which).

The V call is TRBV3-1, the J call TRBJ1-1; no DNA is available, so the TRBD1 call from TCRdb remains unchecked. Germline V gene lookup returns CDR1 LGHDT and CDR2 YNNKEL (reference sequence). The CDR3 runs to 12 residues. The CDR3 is CASSQSTGGAFF.

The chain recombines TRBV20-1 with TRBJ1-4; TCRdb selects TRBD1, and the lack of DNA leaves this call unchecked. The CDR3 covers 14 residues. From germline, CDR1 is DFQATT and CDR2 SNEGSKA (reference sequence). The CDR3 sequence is CSAREGQVNEKLFF.

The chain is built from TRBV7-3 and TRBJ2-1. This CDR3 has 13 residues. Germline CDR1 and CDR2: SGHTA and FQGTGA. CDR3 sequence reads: CASSSGAYNEQFF. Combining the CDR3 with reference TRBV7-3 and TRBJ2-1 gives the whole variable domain GAGVSQTPSNKVTEKGKYVELRCDPISGHTALYWYRQSLGQGPEFLIYFQGTGAADDSGLPNDRFFAVRPEGSVSTLKIQRTERGDSAVYLCASSSGAYNEQFFGPGTRLTVL.

Here the CDR3 reads CASKGETGAITNEKLFF. The chain has TRBV5-1 and TRBJ1-4; TCRdb selects TRBD1, and the lack of DNA leaves this call unchecked. CDR1 is SGHRS and CDR2 is YFSETQ in the germline V gene. The CDR3 has 17 amino acids.

CDR3 residues: CASGFQTGYTF. The rearrangement uses TRBV5-1 and TRBJ1-2. CDR3 length: 11 amino acids. Per germline, CDR1 SGHRS and CDR2 YFSETQ. Full variable domain (outside the CDR3, taken from reference TRBV5-1 and TRBJ1-2): KAGVTQTPRYLIKTRGQQVTLSCSPISGHRSVSWYQQTPGQGLQFLFEYFSETQRNKGNFPGRFSGRQFSNSRSEMNVSTLELGDSALYLCASGFQTGYTFGSGTRLTVV.